This TCR delta chain appears in the sequencing data of a study of γδ T cells in repeated Plasmodium falciparum infection. Study-level information: Donors were malaria-exposed Malian children or age- and gender-matched Australian children. Donors had four controlled P. falciparum NF54 infections over approximately 600 days. Broader study findings: Waves of new clonotype selection appeared after repeated controlled infections in Vdelta2-negative, largely Vdelta1+, gammadelta T cells. The Malian cohort came from a small rural village of predominantly one ethnic group.

TCRdb processed the multiplex PCR reads again with the CATT caller. The sample comprises about 93,000 delta-chain clones, roughly 0.98% of which are singletons, and approximately 10% rests with the top ten. Vgamma9/Vdelta2+ and Vdelta2-negative gammadelta T cells were flow-sorted from PBMC for bulk sequencing. CDR3 length equals 19 residues. Germline V gene lookup returns CDR1 TSWWSYY and CDR2 QGS. As regards this clone: Its antigen is undetermined. TCRdb's protein, taken from a much larger clone, differs from this DNA's translation at residue 16, likely owing to a read error; the protein displayed comes from the DNA.

The source material was gamma-delta T cells from blood. The rearrangement uses TRDV1 and TRDJ2; 10 nucleotides line up with TRDD3. No J gene was available from TCRdb, and it was assigned here by a germline match of the DNA. The receptor was derived from a pool of human donors (malaria-infected and uninfected, not separated). The CDR3 spells CALGKGGPRGIRGAAKLFF. The CDR3 DNA is TGTGCTCTTGGGAAGGGGGGACCACGGGGGATACGAGGGGCAGCAAAACTCTTCTTT.